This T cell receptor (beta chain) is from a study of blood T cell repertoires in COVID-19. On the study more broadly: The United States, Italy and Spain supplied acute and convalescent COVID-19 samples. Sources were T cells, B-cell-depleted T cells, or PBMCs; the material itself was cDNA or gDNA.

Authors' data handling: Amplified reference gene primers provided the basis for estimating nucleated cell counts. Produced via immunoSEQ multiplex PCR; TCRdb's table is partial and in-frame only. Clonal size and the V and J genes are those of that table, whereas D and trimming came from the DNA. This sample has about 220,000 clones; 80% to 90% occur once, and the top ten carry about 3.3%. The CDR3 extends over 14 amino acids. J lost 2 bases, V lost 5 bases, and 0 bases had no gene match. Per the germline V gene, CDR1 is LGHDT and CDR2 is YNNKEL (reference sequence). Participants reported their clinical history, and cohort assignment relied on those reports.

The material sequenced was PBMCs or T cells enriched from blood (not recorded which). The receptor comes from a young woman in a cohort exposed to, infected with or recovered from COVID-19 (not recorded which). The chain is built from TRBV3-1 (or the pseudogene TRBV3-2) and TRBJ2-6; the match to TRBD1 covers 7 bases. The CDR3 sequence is CASSDRAGANVLTF. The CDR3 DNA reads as TGTGCCAGCAGCGACAGGGCTGGGGCCAACGTCCTGACTTTC.